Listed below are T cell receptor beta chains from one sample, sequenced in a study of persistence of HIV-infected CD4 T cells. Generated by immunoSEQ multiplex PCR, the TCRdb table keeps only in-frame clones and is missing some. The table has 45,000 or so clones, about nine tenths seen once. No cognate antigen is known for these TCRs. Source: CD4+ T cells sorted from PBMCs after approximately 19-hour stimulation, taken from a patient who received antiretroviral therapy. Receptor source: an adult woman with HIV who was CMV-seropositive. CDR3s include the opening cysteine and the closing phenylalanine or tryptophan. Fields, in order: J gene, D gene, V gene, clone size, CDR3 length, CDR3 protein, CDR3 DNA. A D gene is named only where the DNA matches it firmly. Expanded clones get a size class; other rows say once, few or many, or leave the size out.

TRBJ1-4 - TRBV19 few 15 CASSSGSGWGEKLFF TGTGCCAGTAGTTCAGGGAGCGGTTGGGGTGAAAAACTGTTTTTT
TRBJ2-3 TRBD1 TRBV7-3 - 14 CASSLGARDRAQYF TGTGCCAGCAGCTTAGGGGCGCGCGACAGGGCCCAGTATTTT
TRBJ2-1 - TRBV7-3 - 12 CASSLTPNEQFF TGTGCCAGCAGCTTAACCCCGAATGAGCAGTTCTTC
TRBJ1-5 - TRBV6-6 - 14 CASSYRGGNQPQHF TGTGCCAGCAGTTACAGGGGTGGAAATCAGCCCCAGCATTTT
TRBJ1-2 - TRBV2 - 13 CASSEQQTYGYTF TGTGCCAGCAGTGAACAACAGACCTATGGCTACACCTTC
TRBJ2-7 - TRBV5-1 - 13 CASSLFSYYEQYF TGCGCCAGCAGCTTGTTCAGCTACTACGAGCAGTACTTC
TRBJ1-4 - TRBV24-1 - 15 CATSDSSQGNEKLFF TGTGCCACCAGTGATTCATCACAGGGTAATGAAAAACTGTTTTTT
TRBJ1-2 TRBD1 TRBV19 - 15 CASSSPSAGGPGYTF TGTGCCAGTAGTAGCCCCTCCGCAGGGGGCCCTGGCTACACCTTC
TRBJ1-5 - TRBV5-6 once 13 CASSLGSNQPQHF TGTGCCAGCAGCTTAGGGTCCAATCAGCCCCAGCATTTT
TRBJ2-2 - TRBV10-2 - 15 CASSEDNPNTGELFF TGCGCCAGCAGTGAAGACAACCCGAACACCGGGGAGCTGTTTTTT
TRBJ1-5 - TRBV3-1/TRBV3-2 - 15 CASSQGGGVTQPQHF TGTGCCAGCAGCCAAGGAGGGGGGGTTACTCAGCCCCAGCATTTT
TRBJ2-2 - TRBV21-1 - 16 CASSGSDVGVTGELFF TGTGCCAGCAGCGGCAGTGATGTTGGGGTCACCGGGGAGCTGTTTTTT
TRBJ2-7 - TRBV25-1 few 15 CASSEMGPLSYEQYF TGTGCCAGCAGTGAAATGGGTCCGCTCTCCTACGAGCAGTACTTC
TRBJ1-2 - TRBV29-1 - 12 CSVPTGRNGYTF TGCAGCGTTCCCACAGGGAGAAACGGCTACACCTTC
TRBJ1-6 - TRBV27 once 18 CASSLRGRSTSYNSPLHF TGTGCCAGCAGTTTAAGGGGTCGGTCGACCTCCTATAATTCACCCCTCCACTTT
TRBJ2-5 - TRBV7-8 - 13 CASSLGQQETQYF TGTGCCAGCAGCTTAGGACAGCAAGAGACCCAGTACTTC
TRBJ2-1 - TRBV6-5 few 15 CASSSAGLSYNEQFF TGTGCCAGCAGCTCCGCGGGCCTTTCCTACAATGAGCAGTTCTTC
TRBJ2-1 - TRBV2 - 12 CASSLTGNEQFF TGTGCCAGCAGTCTTACAGGGAATGAGCAGTTCTTC